The 7 T cell receptor beta chains presented below share a single source sample, sequenced in a study of cytomegalovirus exposure and HLA in healthy donors. 60 Vbeta and 13 Jbeta primers were used in PCR. Generated by immunoSEQ multiplex PCR, the TCRdb table keeps only in-frame clones and is missing some. The top ten clones hold roughly 1.9% of a sample with about 160,000 clones, 65% to 80% of them seen once. Sequenced material: PBMCs. Receptors originate from a female donor in good health and CMV-seronegative.

V and J are TRBV29-1 and TRBJ1-4, with D maybe TRBD1 (6 bases). The CDR3 covers 14 residues. V shed 4 bases and J shed 4 bases, with 13 bases lying between them. CDR1 and CDR2 from the germline V gene are SQVTM and ANQGSEA. The CDR3 sequence is CSVVTGQVNEKLFF. The CDR3 DNA sequence: TGCAGCGTTGTGACGGGACAAGTTAATGAAAAACTGTTTTTT.

This clone was counted a few times. The V and J genes are TRBV5-6 and TRBJ1-2, with TRBD1 matching over 9 bases. The CDR3 loop spans 16 amino acids. Germline V gives CDR1 SGHDT, CDR2 YYEEEE. With V trimmed by 0 bases and J by 4 bases, 7 bases remained unmatched. The DNA of the CDR3 is TGTGCCAGCAGCTTGGCCGGGACAGGGTTAGTCTATGGCTACACCTTC. Translation: CASSLAGTGLVYGYTF.

The chain couples TRBV7-3 to TRBJ2-2; 7 bases fit TRBD1. CDR1 and CDR2 from the germline V gene are SGHTA and FQGTGA. CDR3 size: 14 residues. V trimming: 5 bases; J trimming: 6 bases; junction bases outside the gene matches: 6. CDR3 protein: CASSVDRVAGELFF. In DNA, the CDR3 is TGTGCCAGCAGCGTCGACAGGGTGGCCGGGGAGCTGTTTTTT. The whole variable domain, filled in from reference TRBV7-3 and TRBJ2-2, reads GAGVSQTPSNKVTEKGKYVELRCDPISGHTALYWYRQSLGQGPEFLIYFQGTGAADDSGLPNDRFFAVRPEGSVSTLKIQRTERGDSAVYLCASSVDRVAGELFFGEGSRLTVL.

This clone was counted a few times. V usage is TRBV7-3 and J usage is TRBJ1-2; D is unresolved. V dropped 5 bases and J dropped 8 bases, with 15 bases sitting between them. Germline V gives CDR1 SGHTA, CDR2 FQGTGA. This CDR3 is 13 amino acids long. CDR3 DNA: TGTGCCAGCAGCGACCCTGGTGGGGAGGGCTACACCTTC. It specifies CASSDPGGEGYTF.

The rearrangement links TRBV5-8 to TRBJ1-1; 7 nucleotides agree with TRBD1. J was trimmed by 7 bases and V by 3 bases; bases with no gene match: 12. This CDR3 has 15 residues. Germline loops: CDR1 SGHTS, CDR2 YDEGEE. CDR3 protein: CASSSSPTGRVEAFF. The CDR3 DNA reads as TGTGCCAGCAGCTCGTCTCCGACAGGGCGGGTTGAAGCTTTCTTT. The variable domain in full, with the rest retrieved from reference TRBV5-8 and TRBJ1-1, is EAGVTQSPTHLIKTRGQQATLRCSPISGHTSVYWYQQALGLGLQFLLWYDEGEERNRGNFPPRFSGRQFPNYSSELNVNALELEDSALYLCASSSSPTGRVEAFFGQGTRLTVV.

This sequence joins TRBV6-5 and TRBJ1-1; tentatively, D is TRBD1 (6 bases). Germline assignment: CDR1 MNHEY and CDR2 SVGAGI. With 6 bases removed from V and 3 bases from J, the gap between germline ends came to 17 bases. The CDR3 spans 15 residues. CDR3 bases: TGTGCCAGCAGCCCACCACAGGGAGGGCACACTGAAGCTTTCTTT. This translates into CASSPPQGGHTEAFF.

V usage is TRBV27 and J usage is TRBJ2-7; D gene uncertain. This CDR3 comprises 16 residues. The germline V gene has CDR1 MNHEY and CDR2 SMNVEV (reference sequence). Trimming took 0 bases from V and 6 from J, leaving 18 bases between them. The CDR3 coding sequence is TGTGCCAGCAGTTTATCGTGGGCTCTACGGATCTCCGAGCAGTACTTC. Amino acid sequence: CASSLSWALRISEQYF.